The rows below give T cell receptor beta chains drawn from one sample of a study of blood T cell repertoires in COVID-19. Measured with immunoSEQ multiplex PCR; TCRdb has only the in-frame clones, and not every one. The sample lists under 350,000 clones, about 89% seen once, with about 5% in the top ten. Material: peripheral blood. The receptors here all came from a man aged 35-49 years with acute or convalescent COVID-19. CDR3s include the opening cysteine and the closing phenylalanine or tryptophan. D genes are given only for firm matches. Expanded clones are given a class, and other clones once, few, many or no size at all.

size: .; V: TRBV6-4; D: TRBD2; J: TRBJ2-2; DNA: TGTGCCAGCAAGCGGGGTTTTACGGACACCGGGGAGCTGTTTTTT; CDR3: CASKRGFTDTGELFF
size: .; V: TRBV19; D: TRBD1; J: TRBJ1-1; DNA: TGTGCCAGTAGTTCACAGGGGGGCGCGACTGAAGCTTTCTTT; CDR3: CASSSQGGATEAFF
size: .; V: TRBV18; D: TRBD2; J: TRBJ2-1; DNA: TGTGCCAGCTCTCTTAGCGGGGGGCCTAGCAATGAGCAGTTCTTC; CDR3: CASSLSGGPSNEQFF
size: .; V: TRBV19; D: .; J: TRBJ1-2; DNA: TGTGCCAGTAGCCCCGCGGGGGGGAACTATGGCTACACCTTC; CDR3: CASSPAGGNYGYTF
size: few; V: TRBV19; D: .; J: TRBJ1-1; DNA: TGTGCCACTGAGGGGTTCGGGAGCGGCCAGGCTTTCTTT; CDR3: CATEGFGSGQAFF
size: once; V: TRBV3-1/TRBV3-2; D: .; J: TRBJ1-6; DNA: TGTGCCAGCAGCTCAGCGGGACTTCATGGCTCCTATAATTCACCCCTCCACTTT; CDR3: CASSSAGLHGSYNSPLHF
size: .; V: TRBV5-4; D: TRBD2; J: TRBJ2-3; DNA: TGTGCCAGCAGCTTGGGCCGGGGGGGATTAGATACGCAGTATTTT; CDR3: CASSLGRGGLDTQYF
size: .; V: TRBV6-5; D: TRBD1; J: TRBJ2-1; DNA: TGTGCCAGCAGTACGACAGGGGGCAGTGAGCAGTTCTTC; CDR3: CASSTTGGSEQFF
size: .; V: TRBV11-3; D: TRBD2; J: TRBJ2-3; DNA: TGTGCCAGCAGTCTAGCGGGGTACACAGATACGCAGTATTTT; CDR3: CASSLAGYTDTQYF
size: .; V: TRBV7-9; D: .; J: TRBJ1-1; DNA: TGTGCCAGCACCCGACAGGAGTCAATAGAAGCTTTCTTT; CDR3: CASTRQESIEAFF
size: .; V: TRBV7-2; D: TRBD2; J: TRBJ2-1; DNA: TGTGCCAGCAGCTTAGGAGCGGGGGTCACCTACAATGAGCAGTTCTTC; CDR3: CASSLGAGVTYNEQFF
size: .; V: TRBV5-6; D: .; J: TRBJ1-3; DNA: TGTGCCAGCAGCTTGGCAGGAAACACCATATATTTT; CDR3: CASSLAGNTIYF
size: .; V: TRBV2; D: .; J: TRBJ1-5; DNA: TGTGCCAGCAAAAGGGAGGAGCCCCAGCATTTT; CDR3: CASKREEPQHF
size: .; V: TRBV7-3; D: TRBD2; J: TRBJ2-1; DNA: TGTGCCAGCAGCCCCGGGGGGACGACCTACAATGAGCAGTTCTTC; CDR3: CASSPGGTTYNEQFF
size: .; V: TRBV7-9; D: TRBD1; J: TRBJ2-1; DNA: TGTGCCAGCAGCTTAACGAGGGACAGGGGGCGGGATGAGCAGTTCTTC; CDR3: CASSLTRDRGRDEQFF
size: .; V: TRBV5-6; D: .; J: TRBJ1-1; DNA: TGTGCCAGCAGCTTAACAGGGCACACTGAAGCTTTCTTT; CDR3: CASSLTGHTEAFF
size: .; V: TRBV12-3/TRBV12-4; D: .; J: TRBJ1-2; DNA: TGTGCCAGCAGTTTAACAGGCTATGGCTACACCTTC; CDR3: CASSLTGYGYTF
size: .; V: TRBV7-6; D: TRBD1; J: TRBJ2-2; DNA: TGTGCCAGCAGCTACAGGGGTTCCGGGGAGCTGTTTTTT; CDR3: CASSYRGSGELFF
size: .; V: TRBV5-1; D: .; J: TRBJ2-3; DNA: TGCGCCAGCAGCTTGGAGGCGGGAACTGGGACGCAGTATTTT; CDR3: CASSLEAGTGTQYF
size: .; V: TRBV2; D: .; J: TRBJ1-2; DNA: TGTGCCAGCAGTGAAGACCAAGCTAGGTATGGCTACACCTTC; CDR3: CASSEDQARYGYTF
size: .; V: TRBV19; D: .; J: TRBJ2-3; DNA: TGTGCCAGTAGTATGGGCCCACTCGCAGATACGCAGTATTTT; CDR3: CASSMGPLADTQYF
size: .; V: TRBV4-1; D: .; J: TRBJ1-2; DNA: TGCGCCAGCAGCCAAGGGCCAGCGGGGGCTGACTATGGCTACACCTTC; CDR3: CASSQGPAGADYGYTF
size: .; V: TRBV18; D: TRBD1; J: TRBJ1-2; DNA: TGTGCCAGCTCACCAAATACAGGGGCGGACTATGGCTACACCTTC; CDR3: CASSPNTGADYGYTF
size: .; V: TRBV11-2; D: .; J: TRBJ1-1; DNA: TGTGCCAGCAGCCAATACAGTACTTTGAACACTGAAGCTTTCTTT; CDR3: CASSQYSTLNTEAFF
size: .; V: TRBV2; D: .; J: TRBJ1-1; DNA: TGTGCCAGCAGTGGAGCAGTCGGGATGAACACTGAAGCTTTCTTT; CDR3: CASSGAVGMNTEAFF
size: .; V: TRBV9; D: .; J: TRBJ1-2; DNA: TGTGCCAGCAGCGTAGACGAGCGACGGAGGGGCTACACCTTC; CDR3: CASSVDERRRGYTF
size: .; V: TRBV19; D: TRBD1; J: TRBJ1-3; DNA: TGTGCCAGTAGTATGGGACAGCCCTTCTCTGGAAACACCATATATTTT; CDR3: CASSMGQPFSGNTIYF
size: .; V: TRBV7-8; D: TRBD1; J: TRBJ1-1; DNA: TGTGCCAGCAGCTTAGCTTGGACAGGGGGAGGGAACACTGAAGCTTTCTTT; CDR3: CASSLAWTGGGNTEAFF
size: once; V: TRBV7-9; D: TRBD1; J: TRBJ2-2; DNA: TGTGCCAGCAGCCTATACGGGACAGATTTAACGAACACCGGGGAGCTGTTTTTT; CDR3: CASSLYGTDLTNTGELFF
size: .; V: TRBV19; D: TRBD1; J: TRBJ1-2; DNA: TGTGCCAGTAGTGGGGGACAGCTCAGTCTTAACTATGGCTACACCTTC; CDR3: CASSGGQLSLNYGYTF
size: .; V: TRBV25-1; D: .; J: TRBJ1-1; DNA: TGTGCCAGCAGTACCGACAGAGCTGAAGCTTTCTTT; CDR3: CASSTDRAEAFF
size: once; V: TRBV11-2; D: .; J: TRBJ2-3; DNA: TGTGCCAGCAGCTTAGGGACGTCAGAGGGCGATACGCAGTATTTT; CDR3: CASSLGTSEGDTQYF